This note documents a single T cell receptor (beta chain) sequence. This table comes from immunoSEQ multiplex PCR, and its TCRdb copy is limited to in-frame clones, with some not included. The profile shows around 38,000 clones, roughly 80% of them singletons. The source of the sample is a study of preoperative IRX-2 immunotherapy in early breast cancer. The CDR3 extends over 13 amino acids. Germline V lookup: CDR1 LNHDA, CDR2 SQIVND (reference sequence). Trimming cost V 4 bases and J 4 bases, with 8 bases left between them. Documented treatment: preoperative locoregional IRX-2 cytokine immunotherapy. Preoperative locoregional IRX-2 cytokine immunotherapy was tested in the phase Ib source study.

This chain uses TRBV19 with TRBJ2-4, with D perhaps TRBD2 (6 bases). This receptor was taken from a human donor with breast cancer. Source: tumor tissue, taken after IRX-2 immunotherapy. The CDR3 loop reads CASSTGTKNIQYF. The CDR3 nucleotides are TGTGCCAGTAGTACCGGGACTAAAAACATTCAGTACTTC.